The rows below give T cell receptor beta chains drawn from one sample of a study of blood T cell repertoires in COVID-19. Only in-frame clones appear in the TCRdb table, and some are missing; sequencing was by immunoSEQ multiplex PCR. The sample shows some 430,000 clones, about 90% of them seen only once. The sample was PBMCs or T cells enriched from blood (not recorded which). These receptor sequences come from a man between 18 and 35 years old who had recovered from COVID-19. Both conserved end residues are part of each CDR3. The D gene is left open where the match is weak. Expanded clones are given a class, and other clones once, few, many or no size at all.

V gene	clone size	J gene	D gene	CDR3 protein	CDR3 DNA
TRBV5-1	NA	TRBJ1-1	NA	CASSFQGTEAFF	TGCGCCAGCAGCTTCCAGGGCACTGAAGCTTTCTTT
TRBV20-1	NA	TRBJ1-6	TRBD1	CSARVSGQGVNSPLHF	TGCAGTGCTCGTGTCTCGGGACAGGGGGTGAACTCACCCCTCCACTTT
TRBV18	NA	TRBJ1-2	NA	CASSPGGQYGYTF	TGTGCCAGCTCACCAGGTGGACAGTATGGCTACACCTTC
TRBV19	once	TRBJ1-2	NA	CASSMYGEGFYGYTF	TGTGCCAGTAGTATGTACGGGGAGGGTTTCTATGGCTACACCTTC
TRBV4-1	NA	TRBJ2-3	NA	CASSLPQDTQYF	TGCGCCAGCAGCCTCCCCCAAGATACGCAGTATTTT
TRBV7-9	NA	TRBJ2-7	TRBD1	CASSDRDSSTYEQYF	TGTGCCAGCAGCGACCGGGACAGCTCAACCTACGAGCAGTACTTC
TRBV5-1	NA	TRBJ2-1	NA	CASSHSNQGNEQFF	TGCGCCAGCAGCCACTCTAACCAGGGGAATGAGCAGTTCTTC
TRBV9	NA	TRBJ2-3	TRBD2	CASRLAGGNRATDTQYF	TGTGCCAGCAGACTAGCGGGGGGGAATAGGGCCACAGATACGCAGTATTTT
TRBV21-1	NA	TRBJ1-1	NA	CASSKSRRTGAPVNTEAFF	TGTGCCAGCAGCAAAAGTCGTAGGACAGGGGCTCCGGTGAACACTGAAGCTTTCTTT
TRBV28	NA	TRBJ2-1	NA	CASTKDSYNEQFF	TGTGCCAGCACTAAGGACAGCTACAATGAGCAGTTCTTC
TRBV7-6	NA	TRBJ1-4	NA	CASSLLSIQGSYEKLFF	TGTGCCAGCAGCTTATTGAGTATTCAGGGTAGTTATGAAAAACTGTTTTTT
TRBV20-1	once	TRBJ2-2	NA	CSASPVLDGELFF	TGCAGTGCTAGTCCTGTCTTAGACGGGGAGCTGTTTTTT
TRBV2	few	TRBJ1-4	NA	CASSWLSSDYNEKLFF	TGTGCCAGCAGCTGGCTAAGCAGTGACTATAATGAAAAACTGTTTTTT
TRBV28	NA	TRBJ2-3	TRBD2	CASSSSSGRAMNTQYF	TGTGCCAGCAGTTCGTCTAGCGGGAGGGCCATGAATACGCAGTATTTT
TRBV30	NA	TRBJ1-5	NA	CAWGGQSNQPQHF	TGTGCCTGGGGCGGACAGAGCAATCAGCCCCAGCATTTT
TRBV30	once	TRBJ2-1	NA	CARRWGGRANEQFF	TGTGCCCGCCGTTGGGGAGGCAGAGCGAATGAGCAGTTCTTC
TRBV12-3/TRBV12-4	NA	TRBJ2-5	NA	CASSRRQETQYF	TGTGCCAGCAGCCGCCGGCAAGAGACCCAGTACTTC
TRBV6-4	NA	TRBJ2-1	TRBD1	CASSSTGNYNEQFF	TGTGCCAGCAGCTCGACAGGGAACTACAATGAGCAGTTCTTC
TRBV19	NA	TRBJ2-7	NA	CASSILGAGEQYF	TGTGCCAGTAGTATCCTGGGGGCCGGCGAGCAGTACTTC
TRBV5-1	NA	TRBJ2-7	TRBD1	CASSPRQGGDEQYF	TGCGCCAGCAGCCCAAGACAGGGGGGCGACGAGCAGTACTTC
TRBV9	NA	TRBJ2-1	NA	CASSMLADSYNEQFF	TGTGCCAGCAGTATGTTAGCCGACTCCTACAATGAGCAGTTCTTC
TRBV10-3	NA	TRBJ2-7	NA	CASRDTGRSYEQYF	TGTGCCAGCAGAGACACAGGGCGCTCCTACGAGCAGTACTTC
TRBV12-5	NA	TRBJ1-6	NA	CASGLARSPLHF	TGTGCTAGTGGTTTGGCCCGTTCACCCCTCCACTTT
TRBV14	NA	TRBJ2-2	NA	CASSQVHPNTGELFF	TGTGCCAGCAGCCAAGTACACCCGAACACCGGGGAGCTGTTTTTT
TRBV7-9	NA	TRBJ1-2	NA	CASSLAPKPSGDTF	TGTGCCAGCAGCTTAGCTCCGAAGCCGAGCGGCGACACCTTC
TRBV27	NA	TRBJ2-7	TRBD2	CASSWTSESLYEQYF	TGTGCCAGCAGTTGGACTAGCGAGTCCCTCTACGAGCAGTACTTC